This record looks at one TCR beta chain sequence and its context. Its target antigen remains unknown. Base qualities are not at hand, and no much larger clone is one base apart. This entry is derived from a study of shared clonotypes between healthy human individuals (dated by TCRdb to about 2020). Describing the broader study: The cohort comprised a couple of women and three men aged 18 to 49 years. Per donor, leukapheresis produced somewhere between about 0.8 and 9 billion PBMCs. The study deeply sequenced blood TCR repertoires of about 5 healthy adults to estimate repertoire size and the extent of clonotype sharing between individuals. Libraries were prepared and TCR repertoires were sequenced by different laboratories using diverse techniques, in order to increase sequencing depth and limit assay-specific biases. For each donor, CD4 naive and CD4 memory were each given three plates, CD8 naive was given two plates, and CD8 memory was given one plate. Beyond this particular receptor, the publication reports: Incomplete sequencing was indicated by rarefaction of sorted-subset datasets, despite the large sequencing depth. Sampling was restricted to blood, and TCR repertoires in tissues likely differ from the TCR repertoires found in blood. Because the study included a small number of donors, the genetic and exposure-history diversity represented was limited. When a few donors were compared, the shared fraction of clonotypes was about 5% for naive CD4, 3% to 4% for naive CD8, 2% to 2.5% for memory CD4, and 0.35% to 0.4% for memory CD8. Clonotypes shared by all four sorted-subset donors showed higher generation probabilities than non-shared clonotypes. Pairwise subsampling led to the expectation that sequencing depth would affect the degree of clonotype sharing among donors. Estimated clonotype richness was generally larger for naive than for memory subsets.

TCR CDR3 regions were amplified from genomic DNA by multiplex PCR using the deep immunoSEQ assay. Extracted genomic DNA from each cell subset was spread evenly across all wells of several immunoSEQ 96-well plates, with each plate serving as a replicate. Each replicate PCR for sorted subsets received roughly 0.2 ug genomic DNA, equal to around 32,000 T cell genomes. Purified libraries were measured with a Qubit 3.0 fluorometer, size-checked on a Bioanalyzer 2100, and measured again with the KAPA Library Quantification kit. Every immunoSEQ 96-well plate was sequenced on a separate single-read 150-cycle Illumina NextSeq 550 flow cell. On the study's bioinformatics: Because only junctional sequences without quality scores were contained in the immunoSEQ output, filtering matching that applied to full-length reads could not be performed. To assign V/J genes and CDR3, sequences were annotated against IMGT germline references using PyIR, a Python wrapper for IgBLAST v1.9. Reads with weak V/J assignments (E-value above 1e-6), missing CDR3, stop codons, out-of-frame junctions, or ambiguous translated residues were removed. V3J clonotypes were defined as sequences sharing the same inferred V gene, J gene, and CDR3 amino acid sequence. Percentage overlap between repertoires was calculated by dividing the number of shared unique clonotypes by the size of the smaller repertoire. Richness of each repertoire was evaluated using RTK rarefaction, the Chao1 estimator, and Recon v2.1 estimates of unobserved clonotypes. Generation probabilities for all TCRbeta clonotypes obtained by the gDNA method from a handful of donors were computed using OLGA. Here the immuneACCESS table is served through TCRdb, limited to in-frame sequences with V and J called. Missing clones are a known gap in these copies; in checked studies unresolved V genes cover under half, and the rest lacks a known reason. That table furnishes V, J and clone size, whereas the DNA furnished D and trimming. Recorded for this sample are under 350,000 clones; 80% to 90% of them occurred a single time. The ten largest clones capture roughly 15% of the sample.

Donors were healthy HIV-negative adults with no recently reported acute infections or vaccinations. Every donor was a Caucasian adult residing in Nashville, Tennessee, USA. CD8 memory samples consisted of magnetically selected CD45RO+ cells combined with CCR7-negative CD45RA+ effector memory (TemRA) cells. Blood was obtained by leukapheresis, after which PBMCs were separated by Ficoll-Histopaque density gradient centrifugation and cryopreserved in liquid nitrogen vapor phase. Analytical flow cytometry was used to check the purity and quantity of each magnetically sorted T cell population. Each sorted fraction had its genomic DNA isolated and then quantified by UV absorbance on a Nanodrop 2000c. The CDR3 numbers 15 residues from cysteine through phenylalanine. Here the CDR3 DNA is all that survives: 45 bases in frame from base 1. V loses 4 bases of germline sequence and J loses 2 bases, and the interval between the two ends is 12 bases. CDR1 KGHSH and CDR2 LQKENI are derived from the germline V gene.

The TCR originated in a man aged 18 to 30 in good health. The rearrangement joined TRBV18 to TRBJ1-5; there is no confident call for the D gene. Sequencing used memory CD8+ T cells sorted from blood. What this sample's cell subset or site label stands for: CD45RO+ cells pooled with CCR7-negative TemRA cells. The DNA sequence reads TGTGCCAGCTCACGAGACGGCAAAGGCAATCAGCCCCAGCATTTT. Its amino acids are CASSRDGKGNQPQHF.